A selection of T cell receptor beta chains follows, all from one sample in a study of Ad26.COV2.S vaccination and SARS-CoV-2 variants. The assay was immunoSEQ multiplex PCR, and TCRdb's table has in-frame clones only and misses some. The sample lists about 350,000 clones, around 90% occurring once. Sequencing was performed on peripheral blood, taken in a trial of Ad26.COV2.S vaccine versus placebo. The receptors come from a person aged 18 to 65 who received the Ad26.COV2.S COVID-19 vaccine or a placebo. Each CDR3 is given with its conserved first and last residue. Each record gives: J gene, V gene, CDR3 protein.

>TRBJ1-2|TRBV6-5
CASSYSAGWAYGYTF
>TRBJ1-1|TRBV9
CASSVLPEGNTEAFF
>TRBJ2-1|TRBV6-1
CASSEFGSGSSYNEQFF
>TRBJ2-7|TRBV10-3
CATGSGESEQYF
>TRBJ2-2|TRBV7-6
CASSFPGSGELFF
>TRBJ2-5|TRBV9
CASSVRGGETQYF
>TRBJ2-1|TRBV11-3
CASSLGTGGETEQFF
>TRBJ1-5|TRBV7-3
CASSLEGQGGQPQHF
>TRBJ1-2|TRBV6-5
CASGRGNGYGYTF
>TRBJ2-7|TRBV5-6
CASSSGRGYYEQYF
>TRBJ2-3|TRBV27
CASSLRRVSTDTQYF
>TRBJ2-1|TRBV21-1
CASSKVNRCEQFF
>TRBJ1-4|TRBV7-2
CASSLVRDGVTATNEKLFF